This passage covers 30 T cell receptor beta chains from one sample sequenced in a study of cytomegalovirus exposure and HLA in healthy donors. The PCR employed 60 Vbeta primers together with 13 Jbeta primers. Profiled with immunoSEQ multiplex PCR; TCRdb holds only in-frame clones, not every one. This table holds approximately 140,000 clones, 82% found once. Sequences were obtained from PBMCs. Every receptor here comes from a male donor in good health and CMV-seronegative.

This chain links TRBV28 with TRBJ1-1; a possible D gene is TRBD1 (6 bases). Germline values: CDR1 MDHEN, CDR2 SYDVKM. V was clipped by 8 bases and J by 6 bases, with 19 bases between them. This CDR3 spans 14 amino acids. The CDR3 DNA follows: TGTGCCAGCGCTTGGTTCACAGGGTTGTCTGAAGCTTTCTTT. Encoded protein: CASAWFTGLSEAFF.

A word on this clone: Other nucleotide sequences in the sample specify the same CDR3. The gene calls are TRBV19 and TRBJ2-7; D is undetermined. Trimming took off 1 base at V and 2 bases at J, with 6 bases between the two ends. Germline V CDR1 and CDR2: LNHDA, SQIVND (reference sequence). The CDR3 is 13 amino acids. The CDR3 is CASSIGRTYEQYF. CDR3 DNA sequence: TGTGCCAGTAGTATAGGGCGGACCTACGAGCAGTACTTC.

This chain uses TRBV7-2 with TRBJ2-7; 12 positions agree with TRBD2. After removal of 1 base from V and 4 bases from J, the junction contained 8 bases not matched to a gene. The CDR3 spans 17 residues. Germline CDR1 is SGHTA and CDR2 is FQGNSA. Here the CDR3 reads CASSLGGLTSGSYEQYF. The CDR3 DNA follows: TGTGCCAGCAGCTTAGGGGGGTTGACTAGCGGGAGTTACGAGCAGTACTTC.

CDR3 in DNA: TGCGCCAGCAGCCAAGATACGAGCGGGGAGACCCAGTACTTC. Amino acids: CASSQDTSGETQYF. The rearrangement joins TRBV4-3 to TRBJ2-5, with D maybe TRBD2 (6 bases). This CDR3 is built from 14 residues. V lost 0 bases, J lost 5 bases, and 10 bases lay in between. Germline V lookup: CDR1 LGHNA, CDR2 YSLEER.

This clone has just a few counts. The rearrangement links TRBV19 to TRBJ2-5; a possible D gene is TRBD2 (5 bases). Per the germline V gene, CDR1 is LNHDA and CDR2 is SQIVND (reference sequence). The CDR3 sequence is 14 residues long. Trimming took off 10 bases at V and 2 bases at J, with 17 bases between the two ends. In DNA form, the CDR3 reads TGTGCCACAACGCAGCGGACCGATCAAGAGACCCAGTACTTC. It yields the protein CATTQRTDQETQYF.

The V gene is TRBV30, the J gene TRBJ2-1, with 14 bases identical to TRBD2. J lost 9 bases, V lost 2 bases, and 3 bases had no gene match. The germline V gene has CDR1 GTSNPN and CDR2 SVGIG (reference sequence). The CDR3 consists of 14 residues. CDR3 in DNA: TGTGCCTGGAGTCCCGGGACTAGCGGGAGTGAGCAGTTCTTC. It translates to CAWSPGTSGSEQFF.

Concerning this clone: The same CDR3 can be traced to other DNA sequences in this sample. The rearrangement links TRBV5-1 to TRBJ2-1, with 11 bases fitting TRBD2. This CDR3 spans 15 amino acids. V trimming: 0 bases; J trimming: 4 bases; junction bases outside the gene matches: 0. In germline, CDR1 is SGHRS, CDR2 YFSETQ. CDR3 region: CASSLGLAGYNEQFF. DNA for the CDR3: TGCGCCAGCAGCTTGGGACTAGCGGGATACAATGAGCAGTTCTTC.

This rearrangement joins TRBV7-6 to TRBJ2-5; TRBD2 is a possible D gene (5 bases). V lost 1 base and J 4 bases, leaving 10 bases between the germline ends. Germline V CDR1 and CDR2: SGHVS, FNYEAQ. CDR3 length: 14 amino acids. CDR3 region: CASSLGATTETQYF. In DNA, the CDR3 is TGTGCCAGCAGCTTAGGGGCGACTACAGAGACCCAGTACTTC.

The chain couples TRBV7-9 to TRBJ2-3, with D maybe TRBD2 (5 bases). Germline CDR1 and CDR2: SEHNR and FQNEAQ (reference sequence). The V end was cut by 5 bases, the J end by 6 bases, with 12 bases between. The CDR3 consists of 13 residues. Here the CDR3 reads CASSRGEIDTQYF. The DNA for the CDR3 is TGTGCCAGCAGCCGTGGGGAGATCGATACGCAGTATTTT.

J is TRBJ2-1 and V is TRBV9; D is perhaps TRBD2 (5 bases). The V gene's germline CDR1 is SGDLS and CDR2 YYNGEE. This CDR3 comprises 14 residues. The V gene lost 2 bases and the J gene lost 5 bases, with 11 bases spanning the gap. In DNA form, the CDR3 reads TGTGCCAGCAGCGTCGGGTGGCGGGACAATGAGCAGTTCTTC. It yields the protein CASSVGWRDNEQFF.

The chain is built from TRBV5-1 and TRBJ1-6; 7 nucleotides line up with TRBD1. Germline CDR1 and CDR2: SGHRS and YFSETQ. J was trimmed by 7 bases and V by 0 bases; bases with no gene match: 4. The CDR3 loop spans 15 amino acids. CDR3 DNA: TGCGCCAGCAGCTTGGACAGGGGCAAGAATTCACCCCTCCACTTT. It specifies CASSLDRGKNSPLHF. The full variable domain, its missing parts supplied by reference TRBV5-1 and TRBJ1-6, is KAGVTQTPRYLIKTRGQQVTLSCSPISGHRSVSWYQQTPGQGLQFLFEYFSETQRNKGNFPGRFSGRQFSNSRSEMNVSTLELGDSALYLCASSLDRGKNSPLHFGNGTRLTVT.

The V call is TRBV2, the J call TRBJ2-2, with unresolved D. This CDR3 region has 16 residues. V dropped 4 bases and J dropped 4 bases, with 16 bases sitting between them. The germline V gene encodes CDR1 SNHLY and CDR2 FYNNEI. The CDR3 loop reads CASSGSRHEATGELFF. The DNA for the CDR3 is TGTGCCAGCAGTGGAAGCCGTCACGAGGCCACCGGGGAGCTGTTTTTT.

The V gene is TRBV19, the J gene TRBJ2-7; 8 bases map to TRBD2. The CDR3 consists of 17 residues. The ends lost 5 bases at V and 3 bases at J; junction bases unmatched: 15. Germline loops: CDR1 LNHDA, CDR2 SQIVND (reference sequence). The CDR3 here is CASSYTVSGTSHYEQYF. The CDR3 bases are TGTGCCAGTAGTTATACCGTCTCCGGGACTAGTCACTACGAGCAGTACTTC.

Turning to this clone: One end of the junction does not line up with germline, which may come from a read error. This sequence joins TRBV7-9 and TRBJ1-1; 8 bases fit TRBD1. CDR1 is SEHNR and CDR2 is FQNEAQ in the germline V gene (reference sequence). The CDR3 sequence is 13 residues long. For the CDR3, the DNA is TGTTCCAGCAGCTTCCCCGGGGGACAGGCAGCTTTCTTT. Residues: CSSSFPGGQAAFF.

The V gene is TRBV7-6, the J gene TRBJ1-2; tentative D call: TRBD1 (5 bases). With 5 bases removed from V and 3 bases from J, the gap between germline ends came to 13 bases. The CDR3 covers 14 residues. Germline lookup yields CDR1 SGHVS and CDR2 FNYEAQ. Written as DNA, the CDR3 is TGTGCCAGCAGCCCTGGGGGGTTCGACTATGGCTACACCTTC. This sequence encodes CASSPGGFDYGYTF.

The table lists this clone with a few counts. This chain joins TRBV4-1 and TRBJ2-5; 7 positions agree with TRBD2. CDR1 and CDR2 (germline): MGHRA, YSYEKL. The J segment lost 4 bases and the V segment lost 4 bases, leaving 9 bases of the junction unmatched. This CDR3 region has 15 residues. Here the CDR3 reads CASSPRPASGETQYF. CDR3 in DNA: TGCGCCAGCAGCCCCCGGCCGGCTAGCGGAGAGACCCAGTACTTC.

This clone was found once. The V call is TRBV30, the J call TRBJ1-4; 8 bases are shared with TRBD1. The CDR3 covers 14 residues. Germline lookup yields CDR1 GTSNPN and CDR2 SVGIG (reference sequence). V was clipped by 0 bases and J by 7 bases; unmatched bases: 4. The CDR3 loop reads CAWSVRGLGEKLFF. The CDR3 DNA sequence: TGTGCCTGGAGTGTCAGGGGGCTCGGTGAAAAACTGTTTTTT.

A remark on this clone: The germline gene is not matched at one end of the junction; a read error may be the cause. V usage is TRBV7-9 and J usage is TRBJ2-7; D gene unclear. CDR3 length: 12 residues. CDR1 SEHNR and CDR2 FQNEAQ come from the germline V gene (reference sequence). The CDR3 is CSSSLDSYEQYF. CDR3 bases: TGTTCCAGCAGCTTAGATTCGTACGAGCAGTACTTC.

This sequence joins TRBV5-6 and TRBJ2-5, with unresolved D. The J call may be mistaken, given a closer DNA end match to TRBJ2-7. Germline V gene sequence: CDR1 SGHDT, CDR2 YYEEEE. This CDR3 has 15 residues. CDR3 DNA: TGTGCCAGCAGCCGACTTGGCCTCAGCCCTTACGAGCAGTACTTC. Its protein product is CASSRLGLSPYEQYF.

The genes are TRBV4-3 and TRBJ2-3; a possible D gene is TRBD1 (5 bases). The V and J ends lost 1 base and 4 bases respectively, with 9 bases between them. The CDR3 is made up of 14 amino acids. Germline CDR1 and CDR2: LGHNA and YSLEER. This CDR3 reads CASSQVGAPDTQYF. The CDR3 DNA reads TGCGCCAGCAGCCAAGTAGGGGCCCCAGATACGCAGTATTTT.

The chain combines TRBV10-1 with TRBJ2-2; 9 bases fit TRBD1. The CDR3 has 15 amino acids. The germline gives CDR1 WNHNN, CDR2 SYGVQD (reference sequence). V shed 5 bases, J shed 5 bases, and the junction held 6 bases outside the gene matches. Here the CDR3 reads CASSSDRGGTGELFF. DNA of the CDR3: TGCGCCAGCAGTTCGGACAGGGGTGGAACCGGGGAGCTGTTTTTT.

This clone has only a few counts. J is TRBJ2-1 and V is TRBV7-2; D remains ambiguous. The CDR3 has 12 amino acids. Trimming left V 6 bases short and J 5 bases short, with 8 bases between. Per the germline V gene, CDR1 is SGHTA and CDR2 is FQGNSA. CDR3 DNA sequence: TGTGCCAGCAGGGTTCACAACAATGAGCAGTTCTTC. Amino acid sequence: CASRVHNNEQFF. The full variable domain, rest sourced from reference TRBV7-2 and TRBJ2-1, is GAGVSQSPSNKVTEKGKDVELRCDPISGHTALYWYRQSLGQGLEFLIYFQGNSAPDKSGLPSDRFSAERTGGSVSTLTIQRTQQEDSAVYLCASRVHNNEQFFGPGTRLTVL.

The chain uses TRBV11-2 and TRBJ2-1; the D gene is possibly TRBD2 (6 bases). With 8 bases removed from V and 8 bases from J, the gap between germline ends came to 16 bases. The CDR3 spans 13 residues. The V gene's germline CDR1 is SGHAT and CDR2 FQNNGV. In DNA, the CDR3 is TGTGCCAGCTCCCTTGGGGGAGGCGATGAGCAGTTCTTC. It yields the protein CASSLGGGDEQFF.

The chain carries TRBV6-1 and TRBJ1-5, with 7 bases fitting TRBD1. The germline V gene has CDR1 MNHNS and CDR2 SASEGT. CDR3 size: 15 residues. J gave up 0 bases and V 11 bases, and 10 bases lay outside the gene matches. The DNA for the CDR3 is TGTGCCGGGGCACAGGGGTTCTTTAGCAATCAGCCCCAGCATTTT. This codes for CAGAQGFFSNQPQHF.

This clone was seen a few times. Compared with germline, one end of the junction differs, possibly owing to a read error. The chain has TRBV7-9 and TRBJ2-7; weak D call: TRBD1 (5 bases). The CDR3 has 12 residues. Germline V gene data show CDR1 as SEHNR and CDR2 as FQNEAQ (reference sequence). In DNA form, the CDR3 reads TGTTCCAGCAGCCCCAGCAGGGTCGAGCAGTACTTC. Its protein product is CSSSPSRVEQYF.

V and J are TRBV28 and TRBJ2-5; possible D gene TRBD2, 7 bases. The CDR3 has 15 residues. V was pared by 6 bases and J by 4 bases, with 18 bases between. Germline V gene data show CDR1 as MDHEN and CDR2 as SYDVKM. In DNA form, the CDR3 reads TGTGCCAGCAGAGGGGGGGGAGGGCCGGGAGAGACCCAGTACTTC. Translation gives CASRGGGGPGETQYF.

This clone was seen once. The genes are TRBV6-6 and TRBJ1-2, with TRBD1 matching 9 bases. The germline V gene has CDR1 MNHNY and CDR2 SVGAGI (reference sequence). J lost 8 bases, V lost 0 bases, and 10 bases had no gene match. The CDR3 sequence is 16 residues long. DNA of the CDR3: TGTGCCAGCAGTTACTCTGGGGTACAGGGGGCGTGGGGCTACACCTTC. It specifies CASSYSGVQGAWGYTF.

This clone was counted a single time. The gene calls are TRBV7-2 and TRBJ1-5; D is unclear. Per germline, CDR1 SGHTA and CDR2 FQGNSA. This CDR3 comprises 15 residues. Trimming cost V 5 bases and J 6 bases, with 17 bases left between them. CDR3 loop: CASSLSTANFQPQHF. As DNA, the CDR3 is TGTGCCAGCAGCCTATCCACAGCAAATTTTCAGCCCCAGCATTTT.

V gene TRBV14 combines with J gene TRBJ2-7, with a tentative D call TRBD1 (5 bases). V lost 0 bases and J lost 5, with 14 bases in between. Germline lookup yields CDR1 SGHDN and CDR2 FVKESK. This CDR3 region has 15 residues. The CDR3 bases are TGTGCCAGCAGCCAAGACAGGGCCCCGAGGAACGAGCAGTACTTC. It is translated as CASSQDRAPRNEQYF.

V usage is TRBV30 and J usage is TRBJ1-3; possible D gene TRBD1, 6 bases. In germline, CDR1 is GTSNPN, CDR2 SVGIG (reference sequence). V lost 2 bases to trimming and J lost 0 bases, with 14 bases between them. The CDR3 totals 16 residues. The CDR3 DNA sequence: TGTGCCTGGAGTCCGCCGGACAGATCCTCTGGAAACACCATATATTTT. It yields the protein CAWSPPDRSSGNTIYF.